The rows below give T cell receptor beta chains drawn from one sample of a study of T cell responses to AZD1222 COVID-19 vaccine. The protocol was immunoSEQ multiplex PCR, while the TCRdb copy is restricted to in-frame clones and leaves out a portion. This table holds about 150,000 clones, approximately 88% found once. The sample in question was peripheral blood, obtained on day 0 of AZD1222 vaccination. These receptors were taken from an adult in good health. Each CDR3 is given with its conserved first and last residue.

cdr3_length | v_call | cdr3_aa
14 | TRBV24-1 | CATSRFVRDNEQFF
13 | TRBV29-1 | CSYRRDIQETQYF
13 | TRBV18 | CASSGQSGEKLFF
14 | TRBV7-9 | CASSLGRTIEGYTF
15 | TRBV10-3 | CAISESLGSDYEQYF
17 | TRBV18 | CASSPTGTGRKNEKLFF
13 | TRBV5-1 | CASSLADNYGYTF
14 | TRBV19 | CASSFRQGVTEAFF
14 | TRBV28 | CASGFRVANYGYTF
15 | TRBV13 | CASSSLGLENSIQYF
18 | TRBV5-1 | CASSSGGSGRASYNEQFF
15 | TRBV7-2 | CASSLGTPRNGELFF
13 | TRBV25-1 | CASREVNSDGYTF
13 | TRBV19 | CASSWGTSYEQYF
15 | TRBV5-1 | CASSPGDNSNQPQHF
17 | TRBV6-2/TRBV6-3 | CASSYDPTSGAINTQYF
16 | TRBV7-8 | CASSLRGQGGNQPQHF
15 | TRBV30 | CAWKVLGTDYSPLHF
16 | TRBV3-1/TRBV3-2 | CASSQAGTGGNQPQHF
16 | TRBV9 | CASSKRQGRRGETQYF
14 | TRBV5-1 | CASSGGAGNNEQYF
15 | TRBV6-5 | CASRTRGPLGNEQFF
14 | TRBV5-6 | CASSPQGANYGYTF
15 | TRBV7-2 | CASSPARWQVEGYTF
11 | TRBV20-1 | CSARDLNGLPF
14 | TRBV5-6 | CASSPDRANYGYTF
15 | TRBV7-8 | CASSLVGAGPEAQYF
14 | TRBV11-3 | CASSLDTWDNEQFF
17 | TRBV11-2 | CASSLDPLGGAVYEQYF
15 | TRBV5-8 | CASSQRSSGMEEQYF
13 | TRBV29-1 | CSVSRGPGDGYTF
15 | TRBV27 | CASSLSGLAGETQYF
11 | TRBV20-1 | CSADVGFEAFF
16 | TRBV21-1 | CASASKRRGLRTEAFF
16 | TRBV6-5 | CASSYLTSGLYNEQFF
13 | TRBV7-2 | CASSQGRNTEAFF
13 | TRBV10-3 | CAISGDPENTIYF
11 | TRBV6-5 | CASSSPGEQFF
13 | TRBV2 | CASKRTGNEKLFF
13 | TRBV18 | CASSELDNSPLHF
16 | TRBV7-9 | CASSPLAGPSYNEQFF
15 | TRBV7-3 | CASSPKTSLLYEQYF
14 | TRBV7-8 | CASSLGDRAHGYTF
14 | TRBV5-1 | CASSLNRLSNEQFF
12 | TRBV6-2/TRBV6-3 | CASSYSHGGQYF
16 | TRBV5-5 | CASSRTFDSYNSPLHF
13 | TRBV6-1 | CASSDRPAGELFF
19 | TRBV28 | CASSFPGTSGPWGTDTQYF
14 | TRBV5-4 | CASSRDGGSETQYF
16 | TRBV5-4 | CASSPEFGTGATEAFF
14 | TRBV21-1 | CASSKGHKSYEQYF
14 | TRBV10-3 | CAISAGPPYYEQYF
14 | TRBV5-4 | CASSPTSSRETQYF
13 | TRBV25-1 | CASRQATNEKLFF